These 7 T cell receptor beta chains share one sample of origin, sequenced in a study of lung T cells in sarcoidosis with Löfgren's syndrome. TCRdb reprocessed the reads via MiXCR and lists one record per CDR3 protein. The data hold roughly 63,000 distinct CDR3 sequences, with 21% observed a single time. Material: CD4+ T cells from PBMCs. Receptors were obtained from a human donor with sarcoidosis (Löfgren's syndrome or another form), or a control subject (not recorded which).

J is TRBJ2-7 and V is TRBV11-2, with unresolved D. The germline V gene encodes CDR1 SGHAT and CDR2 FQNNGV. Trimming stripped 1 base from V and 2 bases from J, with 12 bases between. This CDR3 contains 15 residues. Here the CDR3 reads CASSLAQPRTYEQYF. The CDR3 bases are TGTGCCAGCAGCTTAGCGCAGCCTAGAACCTACGAGCAGTACTTC.

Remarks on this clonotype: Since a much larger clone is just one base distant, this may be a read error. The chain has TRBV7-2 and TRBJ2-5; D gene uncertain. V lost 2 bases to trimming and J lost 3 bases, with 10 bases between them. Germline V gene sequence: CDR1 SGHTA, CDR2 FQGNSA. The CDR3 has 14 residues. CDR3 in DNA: TGTGCCAGCAGCTTAACCGGTACAGAAGAGACCCAGTACTTC. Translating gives CASSLTGTEETQYF.

CDR3 nucleotide sequence: TGCGCCAGCAGTCCGGGCCCAACTGGCAACACTGAAGCTTTCTTT. This translates into CASSPGPTGNTEAFF. The chain has TRBV5-1 and TRBJ1-1; D remains ambiguous. Germline CDR1 is SGHRS and CDR2 is YFSETQ. Trimming shortened V by 5 bases and J by 2 bases, and 16 bases separated the two germline ends. There are 15 residues in the CDR3.

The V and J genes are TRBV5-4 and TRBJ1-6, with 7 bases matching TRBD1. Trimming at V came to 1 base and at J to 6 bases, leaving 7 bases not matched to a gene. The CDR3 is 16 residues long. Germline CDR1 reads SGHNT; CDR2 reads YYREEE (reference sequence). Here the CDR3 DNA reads TGTGCCAGCAGCTTGAGACAGGGAGTTGCTAATTCACCCCTCCACTTT. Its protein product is CASSLRQGVANSPLHF.

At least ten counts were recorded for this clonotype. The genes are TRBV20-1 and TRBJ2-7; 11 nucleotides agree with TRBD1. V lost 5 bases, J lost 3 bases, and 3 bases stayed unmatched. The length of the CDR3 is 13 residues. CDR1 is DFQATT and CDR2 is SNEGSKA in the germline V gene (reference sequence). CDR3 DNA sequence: TGCAGTGCTTCCGGGACAGGGGGCTACGAGCAGTACTTC. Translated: CSASGTGGYEQYF.

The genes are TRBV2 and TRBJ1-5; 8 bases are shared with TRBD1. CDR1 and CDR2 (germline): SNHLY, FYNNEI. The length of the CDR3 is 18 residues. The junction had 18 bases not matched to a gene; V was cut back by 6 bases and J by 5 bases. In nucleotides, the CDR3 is TGTGCCAGCAGCCCCATTCTTCCCCGGACAGGGATAGATCAGCCCCAGCATTTT. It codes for CASSPILPRTGIDQPQHF.

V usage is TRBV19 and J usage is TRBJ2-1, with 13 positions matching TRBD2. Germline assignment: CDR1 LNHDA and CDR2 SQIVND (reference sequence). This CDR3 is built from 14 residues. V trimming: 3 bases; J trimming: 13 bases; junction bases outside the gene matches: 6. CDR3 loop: CASSMGLAGLGQFF. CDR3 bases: TGTGCCAGTAGTATGGGACTAGCGGGACTCGGCCAGTTCTTC.